A selection of T cell receptor beta chains follows, all from one sample in a study of regulatory and conventional T cells in RAG deficiency. Repertoires were generated with immunoSEQ multiplex PCR, while TCRdb's copy carries only in-frame clones and drops some. The repertoire holds over 45,000 clones, with around 90% as singletons. In addition, the sample was reused for a study of regulatory T cells.

Sequenced material: CD4+ effector T cells sorted from blood. The receptors stem from a human donor in good health. Both conserved end residues are part of each CDR3. The D gene is left open where the match is weak. Expanded clones get a size class; other rows say once, few or many, or leave the size out.

d_call	clone_size	v_call	cdr3_length	j_call	cdr3_nt	cdr3_aa
TRBD2	.	TRBV19	11	TRBJ2-1	TGTGCCAGTCAGGCGGGAGTCGTACAGTTCTTC	CASQAGVVQFF
.	.	TRBV2	12	TRBJ2-7	TGTGCCGGGGGACTGTTCTCCTACGAGCAGTACTTC	CAGGLFSYEQYF
.	.	TRBV4-2	13	TRBJ2-5	TGTGCCAGCAGCCAAGCCGATCGGGAGACCCAGTACTTC	CASSQADRETQYF
TRBD1	.	TRBV25-1	13	TRBJ1-2	TGTGCCAGCAGCCTGGACAGGGTGGGGGGCTACACCTTC	CASSLDRVGGYTF
.	few	TRBV14	12	TRBJ1-6	TGTGCCAGCAGCCAAGAAAGGGGGCCCCTCCACTTT	CASSQERGPLHF
TRBD1	.	TRBV5-3	15	TRBJ1-2	TGTGCCAGAAGCTTTAGGACAGGAGGTGGGGATGGCTACACCTTC	CARSFRTGGGDGYTF
TRBD1	.	TRBV6-6	14	TRBJ2-1	TGTGCCAGCAGTTATGGACAGGGGTTATATGAGCAGTTCTTC	CASSYGQGLYEQFF
.	.	TRBV10-3	13	TRBJ1-1	TGTGCCATCAGTGAAGGGGTTGGGACTGAAGCTTTCTTT	CAISEGVGTEAFF
.	.	TRBV2	12	TRBJ2-3	TGTGCCAGCAGTGTCGGCCCAGATACGCAGTATTTT	CASSVGPDTQYF
.	few	TRBV10-1	16	TRBJ1-3	TGCGCCAGCAGTGAGTCCCATGGCCTTCGGGGAAACACCATATATTTT	CASSESHGLRGNTIYF
.	.	TRBV6-6	15	TRBJ1-1	TGTGCCAGCAGTGCGTCAGACAGGAGGAACACTGAAGCTTTCTTT	CASSASDRRNTEAFF
.	.	TRBV29-1	14	TRBJ1-2	TGCAGTGTTGAAAGTTGGCAGACCCACTATGGCTACACCTTC	CSVESWQTHYGYTF
.	.	TRBV28	14	TRBJ2-7	TGTGCCAGCACCACCGGGCCAAACTCCTACGAGCAGTACTTC	CASTTGPNSYEQYF
TRBD2	.	TRBV9	16	TRBJ2-2	TGTGCCAGCAGCGTAGGGACTAGCGGGTCAACCGGGGAGCTGTTTTTT	CASSVGTSGSTGELFF
.	.	TRBV18	15	TRBJ1-1	TGTGCCAGCTCACGATATACCGGGACTGAGGGTGAAGCTTTCTTT	CASSRYTGTEGEAFF
.	.	TRBV28	15	TRBJ1-4	TGTGCCAGCAGTTTCGGGCCTGCAACTAATGAAAAACTGTTTTTT	CASSFGPATNEKLFF
.	.	TRBV9	14	TRBJ2-3	TGTGCCAGCAGCGTAGACTTGCAGGGGGATACGCAGTATTTT	CASSVDLQGDTQYF
.	few	TRBV7-8	14	TRBJ1-3	TGTGCCAGCAGCTCCCGACCGGCCGGGAACACCATATATTTT	CASSSRPAGNTIYF
.	.	TRBV6-1	15	TRBJ1-2	TGTGCCAGCAGGGCCGATCGACGGGGAAACTATGGCTACACCTTC	CASRADRRGNYGYTF
.	.	TRBV15	13	TRBJ1-6	TGTGCCACCAGCAGAGTAGGCAATTCACCCCTCCACTTT	CATSRVGNSPLHF
.	.	TRBV6-5	13	TRBJ1-1	TGTGCCAGCAGTTACGATGTGAACACTGAAGCTTTCTTT	CASSYDVNTEAFF
.	.	TRBV7-3	11	TRBJ2-1	TGTGCCAGCGCCGGAAATGAGGAGCAGTTCTTC	CASAGNEEQFF
TRBD2	.	TRBV18	18	TRBJ2-2	TGTGCCAGCTCAACCCAACTAGCGGGAGGGCCTCGTGCCGGGGAGCTGTTTTTT	CASSTQLAGGPRAGELFF
.	.	TRBV6-5	16	TRBJ2-7	TGTGCCAGCAGTTACTCTGTTCCCGGCACATCCTACGAGCAGTACTTC	CASSYSVPGTSYEQYF
.	.	TRBV6-5	14	TRBJ1-6	TGTGCCAGCAGCCCTACGGGGGGTGATTCACCCCTCCACTTT	CASSPTGGDSPLHF